One and the same sample provided the 15 T cell receptor beta chains below, sequenced in a study of blood T cell repertoires in COVID-19. Repertoires were generated with immunoSEQ multiplex PCR, while TCRdb's copy carries only in-frame clones and drops some. The data hold 160,000 or so clones, with around 83% observed a single time. The sample consisted of peripheral blood. The receptors shown here come from a woman between 50 and 59 years old with COVID-19, enrolled during active disease.

The chain uses TRBV5-6 and TRBJ1-2, with D unclear. With 4 bases removed from V and 6 bases from J, the gap between germline ends came to 13 bases. The length of the CDR3 is 13 residues. Looked up from germline, CDR1 is SGHDT and CDR2 is YYEEEE. CDR3 residues: CASSTTRADGYTF. The CDR3, as DNA: TGTGCCAGCAGCACCACGAGAGCTGATGGCTACACCTTC. Variable domain in full (rest from reference TRBV5-6 and TRBJ1-2): DAGVTQSPTHLIKTRGQQVTLRCSPKSGHDTVSWYQQALGQGPQFIFQYYEEEERQRGNFPDRFSGHQFPNYSSELNVNALLLGDSALYLCASSTTRADGYTFGSGTRLTVV.

This clone appeared a few times. The CDR3 is CASSYRDRGGDEQFF. CDR3 DNA sequence: TGTGCCAGCAGTTACCGGGACAGGGGTGGTGATGAGCAGTTCTTC. The chain links TRBV6-2 or TRBV6-3 to TRBJ2-1; 10 bases align to TRBD1. V dropped 2 bases and J dropped 8; count of bases not matched to a gene: 6. CDR1 and CDR2 (germline): MNHEY, SVGEGT. The CDR3 consists of 15 residues.

The rearrangement uses TRBV16 and TRBJ1-4, with TRBD1 identical over 8 bases. The germline V gene has CDR1 KGHSY and CDR2 FQNENV. Germline trimming cut 4 bases from V and 7 bases from J; bases unmatched to any gene: 2. This CDR3 region has 13 residues. DNA for the CDR3: TGTGCCAGCAGCCCTACAGGGGGTGAAAAACTGTTTTTT. This encodes CASSPTGGEKLFF.

This chain joins TRBV6-2 or TRBV6-3 and TRBJ2-7, with 13 bases identical to TRBD2. Germline-derived CDR1 and CDR2 are MNHEY and SVGEGT. This CDR3 has 16 amino acids. V shed 6 bases, J shed 3 bases, and the junction held 8 bases outside the gene matches. CDR3 sequence (DNA): TGTGCCAGCAGCCCGACTAGCGGGGGGCCCCACTACGAGCAGTACTTC. Translation gives CASSPTSGGPHYEQYF.

The rearrangement links TRBV4-3 to TRBJ1-6, with 8 bases identical to TRBD1. Germline values: CDR1 LGHNA, CDR2 YSLEER. The CDR3 consists of 18 residues. With 0 bases clipped from V and 6 bases from J, the junction kept 10 bases outside the gene matches. This CDR3 is CASSQDSLTGAPNSPLHF. The CDR3 coding sequence is TGCGCCAGCAGCCAAGACTCCCTGACAGGGGCCCCTAATTCACCCCTCCACTTT.

This chain joins TRBV3-1 (or the pseudogene TRBV3-2) and TRBJ2-7, with 8 bases lining up with TRBD2. The CDR3 runs 15 residues. The germline V gene has CDR1 LGHDT and CDR2 YNNKEL (reference sequence). The V segment lost 5 bases and the J segment 0 bases; nucleotides outside the gene matches: 6. The CDR3 protein is CASSTSGESSYEQYF. The CDR3, as DNA: TGTGCCAGCAGCACTAGCGGAGAGAGCTCCTACGAGCAGTACTTC.

This clone was detected once. The rearrangement uses TRBV19 and TRBJ1-5, with a possible D match to TRBD1 (6 bases). CDR1 is LNHDA and CDR2 is SQIVND in the germline V gene (reference sequence). The CDR3 extends over 14 amino acids. Trimming shortened V by 9 bases and J by 5 bases, and 17 bases separated the two germline ends. The CDR3 bases are TGTGCCAGGGTGGGTGGGGGCGCGTATCAGCCCCAGCATTTT. This sequence encodes CARVGGGAYQPQHF. The entire variable domain, with the rest obtained from reference TRBV19 and TRBJ1-5, is as follows: DGGITQSPKYLFRKEGQNVTLSCEQNLNHDAMYWYRQDPGQGLRLIYYSQIVNDFQKGDIAEGYSVSREKKESFPLTVTSAQKNPTAFYLCARVGGGAYQPQHFGDGTRLSIL.

The chain couples TRBV7-2 to TRBJ1-2, with D tentatively TRBD1 (6 bases). V shed 3 bases and J shed 7 bases, with 12 bases lying between them. The length of the CDR3 is 13 residues. Germline V gene lookup returns CDR1 SGHTA and CDR2 FQGNSA. CDR3 region: CASSFRTARGYTF. In DNA form, the CDR3 reads TGTGCCAGCAGCTTCCGGACAGCACGTGGCTACACCTTC. Full variable domain (outside the CDR3, taken from reference TRBV7-2 and TRBJ1-2): GAGVSQSPSNKVTEKGKDVELRCDPISGHTALYWYRQSLGQGLEFLIYFQGNSAPDKSGLPSDRFSAERTGGSVSTLTIQRTQQEDSAVYLCASSFRTARGYTFGSGTRLTVV.

The rearrangement uses TRBV5-6 and TRBJ2-7; the D gene is possibly TRBD1 (6 bases). Germline values: CDR1 SGHDT, CDR2 YYEEEE. This CDR3 contains 14 residues. The germline V and J ends were trimmed by 2 bases and 2 bases, with 11 bases remaining between them. CDR3 DNA: TGTGCCAGCAGCTTACTAGAGGGGGCCTACGAGCAGTACTTC. It encodes CASSLLEGAYEQYF. The variable domain in full, with the rest retrieved from reference TRBV5-6 and TRBJ2-7, is DAGVTQSPTHLIKTRGQQVTLRCSPKSGHDTVSWYQQALGQGPQFIFQYYEEEERQRGNFPDRFSGHQFPNYSSELNVNALLLGDSALYLCASSLLEGAYEQYFGPGTRLTVT.

The genes are TRBV4-1 and TRBJ2-7, with D unclear. This CDR3 has 14 amino acids. Trimming shortened V by 1 base and J by 0 bases, and 7 bases separated the two germline ends. Germline V gives CDR1 MGHRA, CDR2 YSYEKL. The CDR3 nucleotides read TGCGCCAGCAGCCAAGGCGAGGCCTCCTACGAGCAGTACTTC. Encoded protein: CASSQGEASYEQYF.

Worth noting for this clone: At the DNA level, this CDR3 is encoded by other sequences in the same sample as well. CDR3 residues: CASSLQETQYF. The CDR3 coding sequence is TGTGCCAGCAGCCTACAAGAGACCCAGTACTTC. The gene calls are TRBV11-2 and TRBJ2-5, with D unclear. The germline V gene encodes CDR1 SGHAT and CDR2 FQNNGV. Trimming removed 5 bases at V and 2 bases at J, with 3 bases between. CDR3 length: 11 residues.

This chain links TRBV4-1 with TRBJ2-1, with D perhaps matching TRBD2 (6 bases). CDR1 and CDR2 (germline): MGHRA, YSYEKL. V lost 0 bases and J 2 bases, leaving 11 bases between the germline ends. This CDR3 comprises 16 residues. The CDR3 here is CASSQDGGVPYNEQFF. CDR3 coding DNA: TGCGCCAGCAGCCAAGATGGAGGGGTTCCCTACAATGAGCAGTTCTTC.

J is TRBJ2-5 and V is TRBV12-3 or TRBV12-4; D might be TRBD2 (6 bases). This CDR3 spans 13 amino acids. V lost 6 bases and J lost 2, with 10 bases in between. CDR3 residues: CASRLGGQETQYF. CDR3 DNA: TGTGCCAGCAGATTGGGGGGACAAGAGACCCAGTACTTC.

The rearrangement joins TRBV6-1 to TRBJ1-5; a weak D match, TRBD1 (6 bases). Per the germline V gene, CDR1 is MNHNS and CDR2 is SASEGT. The V end was cut by 1 base, the J end by 0 bases, with 13 bases between. The CDR3 covers 17 residues. This CDR3 is CASSEVMGTLSNQPQHF. CDR3 DNA: TGTGCCAGCAGTGAAGTGATGGGGACACTTAGCAATCAGCCCCAGCATTTT.

The CDR3 DNA reads TGTGCCAGCAGTAGCGGGACTTCCTACGAGCAGTACTTC. Amino acid sequence: CASSSGTSYEQYF. The rearrangement uses TRBV6-5 and TRBJ2-7; 7 positions agree with TRBD2. CDR1 and CDR2 from the germline V gene are MNHEY and SVGAGI. The CDR3 is 13 amino acids. V lost 5 bases and J lost 1; bases outside the gene matches: 2.